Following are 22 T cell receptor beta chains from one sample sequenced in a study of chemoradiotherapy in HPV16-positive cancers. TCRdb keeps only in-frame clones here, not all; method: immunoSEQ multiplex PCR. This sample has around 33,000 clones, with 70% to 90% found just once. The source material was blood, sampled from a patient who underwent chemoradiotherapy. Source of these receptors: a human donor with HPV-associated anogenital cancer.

CDR3 DNA sequence: TGTGCCACCAGCAGGAACTTAGCGGTCACCGGGTCAGATACGCAGTATTTT. As protein: CATSRNLAVTGSDTQYF. The chain combines TRBV15 with TRBJ2-3; D is perhaps TRBD2 (6 bases). In germline, CDR1 is LNHNV, CDR2 YYDKDF (reference sequence). The CDR3 extends over 17 amino acids. Deletions cut 3 bases from V and 4 bases from J, with 20 bases between.

CDR3 in amino acids: CAWSVLGGTEAFF. The CDR3 coding sequence is TGTGCCTGGAGTGTTTTGGGGGGGACTGAAGCTTTCTTT. This chain links TRBV30 with TRBJ1-1; maybe TRBD1 (5 bases). The CDR3 is made up of 13 amino acids. Germline assignment: CDR1 GTSNPN and CDR2 SVGIG (reference sequence). Between the trimmed V and J ends, which lost 0 bases and 5 bases, there was a span of 10 bases.

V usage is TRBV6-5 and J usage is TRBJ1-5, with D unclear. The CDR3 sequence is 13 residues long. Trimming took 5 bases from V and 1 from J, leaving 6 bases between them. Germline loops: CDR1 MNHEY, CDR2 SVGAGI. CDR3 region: CASSVTSNQPQHF. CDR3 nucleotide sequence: TGTGCCAGCAGTGTTACAAGCAATCAGCCCCAGCATTTT.

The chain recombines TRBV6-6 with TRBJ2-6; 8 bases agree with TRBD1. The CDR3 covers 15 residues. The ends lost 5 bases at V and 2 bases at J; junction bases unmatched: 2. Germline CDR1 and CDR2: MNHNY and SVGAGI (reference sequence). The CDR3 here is CASSKDRAGANVLTF. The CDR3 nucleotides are TGTGCCAGCAGTAAGGACAGGGCTGGGGCCAACGTCCTGACTTTC.

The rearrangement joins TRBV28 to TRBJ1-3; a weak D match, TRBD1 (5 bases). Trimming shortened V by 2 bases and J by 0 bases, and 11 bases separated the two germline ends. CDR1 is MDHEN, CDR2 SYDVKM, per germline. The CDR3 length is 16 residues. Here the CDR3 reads CASSLKWGDSGNTIYF. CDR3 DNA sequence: TGTGCCAGCAGTTTAAAATGGGGCGACTCTGGAAACACCATATATTTT.

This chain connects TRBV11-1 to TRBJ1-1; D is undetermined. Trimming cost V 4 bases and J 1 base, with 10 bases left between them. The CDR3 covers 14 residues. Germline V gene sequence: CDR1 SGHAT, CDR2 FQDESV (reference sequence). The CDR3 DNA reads TGTGCCAGCAGCTCCGTTGTGAGGAACACTGAAGCTTTCTTT. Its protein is CASSSVVRNTEAFF.

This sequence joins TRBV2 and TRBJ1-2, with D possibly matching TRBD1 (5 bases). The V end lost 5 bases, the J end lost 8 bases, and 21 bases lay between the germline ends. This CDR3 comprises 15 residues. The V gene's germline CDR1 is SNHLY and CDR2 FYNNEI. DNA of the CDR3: TGTGCCAGCAGTAGCCGGGCGACGTTATCAGGGGGCTACACCTTC. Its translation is CASSSRATLSGGYTF.

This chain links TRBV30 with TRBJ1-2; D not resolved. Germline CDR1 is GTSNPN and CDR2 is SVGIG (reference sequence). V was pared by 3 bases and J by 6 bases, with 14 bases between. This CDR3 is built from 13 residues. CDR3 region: CAWSVTLLNGYTF. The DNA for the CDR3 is TGTGCCTGGAGCGTAACCCTCTTGAATGGCTACACCTTC.

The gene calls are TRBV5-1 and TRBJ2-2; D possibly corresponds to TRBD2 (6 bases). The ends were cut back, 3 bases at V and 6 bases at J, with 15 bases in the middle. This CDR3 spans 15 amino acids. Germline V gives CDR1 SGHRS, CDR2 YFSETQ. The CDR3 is CASSWTSGGPGELFF. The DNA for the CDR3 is TGCGCCAGCAGCTGGACGTCTGGAGGGCCCGGGGAGCTGTTTTTT.

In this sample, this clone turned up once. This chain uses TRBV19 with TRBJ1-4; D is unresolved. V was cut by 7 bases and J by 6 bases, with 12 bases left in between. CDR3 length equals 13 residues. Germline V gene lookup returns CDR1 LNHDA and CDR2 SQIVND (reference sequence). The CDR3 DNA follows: TGTGCCAGTATGAGACCCCCGGATGAAAAACTGTTTTTT. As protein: CASMRPPDEKLFF.

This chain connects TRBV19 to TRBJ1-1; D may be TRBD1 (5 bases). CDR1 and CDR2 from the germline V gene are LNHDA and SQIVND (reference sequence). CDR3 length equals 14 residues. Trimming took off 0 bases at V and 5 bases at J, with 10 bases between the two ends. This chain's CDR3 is CASSIEAGRTEAFF. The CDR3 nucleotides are TGTGCCAGTAGTATAGAGGCAGGGAGGACTGAAGCTTTCTTT.

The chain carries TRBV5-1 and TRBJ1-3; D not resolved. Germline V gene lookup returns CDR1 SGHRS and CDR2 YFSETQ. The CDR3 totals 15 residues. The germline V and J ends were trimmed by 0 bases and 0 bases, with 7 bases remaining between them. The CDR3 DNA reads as TGCGCCAGCAGCTTGGCGCAGAGCTCTGGAAACACCATATATTTT. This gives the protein CASSLAQSSGNTIYF.

The CDR3 DNA is TGTGCCAGCAGCCTTGTTAAGTGGGGCTACACTGAAGCTTTCTTT. Translating gives CASSLVKWGYTEAFF. The chain has TRBV5-6 and TRBJ1-1; D might be TRBD1 (5 bases). This CDR3 contains 15 residues. Germline CDR1 is SGHDT and CDR2 is YYEEEE. V lost 4 bases and J lost 3, with 16 bases in between.

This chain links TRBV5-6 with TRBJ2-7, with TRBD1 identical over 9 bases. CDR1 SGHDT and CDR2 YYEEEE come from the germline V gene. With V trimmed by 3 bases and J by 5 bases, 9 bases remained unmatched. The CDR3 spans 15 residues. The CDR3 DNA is TGTGCCAGCAGCTGGGGCACAGGGGGCAGCGACGAGCAGTACTTC. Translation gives CASSWGTGGSDEQYF.

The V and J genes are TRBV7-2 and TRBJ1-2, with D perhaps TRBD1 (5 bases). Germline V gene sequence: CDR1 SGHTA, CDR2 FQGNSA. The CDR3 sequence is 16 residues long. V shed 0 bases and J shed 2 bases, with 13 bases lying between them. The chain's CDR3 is CASSLAPSGGNYGYTF. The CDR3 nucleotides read TGTGCCAGCAGCTTAGCCCCATCTGGGGGAAACTATGGCTACACCTTC.

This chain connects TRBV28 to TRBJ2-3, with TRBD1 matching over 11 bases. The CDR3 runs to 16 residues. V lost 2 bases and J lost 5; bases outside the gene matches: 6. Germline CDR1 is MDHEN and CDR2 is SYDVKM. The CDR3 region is CASSLPDRGPLDTQYF. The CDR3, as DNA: TGTGCCAGCAGTTTACCGGACAGGGGGCCCTTAGATACGCAGTATTTT.

CDR3 in amino acids: CASTPGQIGSPLHF. The CDR3 DNA reads as TGTGCCAGCACCCCCGGCCAAATCGGATCACCCCTCCACTTT. The chain uses TRBV28 and TRBJ1-6, with D uncertain. CDR3 length: 14 amino acids. V was trimmed by 7 bases and J by 10 bases, leaving 17 bases between them. CDR1 and CDR2 from the germline V gene are MDHEN and SYDVKM.

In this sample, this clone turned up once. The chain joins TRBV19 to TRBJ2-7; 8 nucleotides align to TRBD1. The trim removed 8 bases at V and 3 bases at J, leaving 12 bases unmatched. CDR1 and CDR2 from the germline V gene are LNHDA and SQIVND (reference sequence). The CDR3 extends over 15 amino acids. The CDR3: CASGKGQGIFYEQYF. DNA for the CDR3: TGTGCCAGTGGAAAAGGACAGGGTATCTTCTACGAGCAGTACTTC.

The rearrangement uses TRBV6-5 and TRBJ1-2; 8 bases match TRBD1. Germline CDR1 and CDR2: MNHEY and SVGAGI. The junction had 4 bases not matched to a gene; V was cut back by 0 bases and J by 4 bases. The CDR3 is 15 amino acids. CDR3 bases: TGTGCCAGCAGTTACTCGAAGGACAGGGTCTATGGCTACACCTTC. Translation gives CASSYSKDRVYGYTF.

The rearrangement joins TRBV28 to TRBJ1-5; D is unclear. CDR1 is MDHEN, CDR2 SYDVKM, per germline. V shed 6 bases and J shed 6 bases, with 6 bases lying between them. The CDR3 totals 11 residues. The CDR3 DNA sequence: TGTGCCAGCAGCCCAGGTCAGCCCCAGCATTTT. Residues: CASSPGQPQHF.

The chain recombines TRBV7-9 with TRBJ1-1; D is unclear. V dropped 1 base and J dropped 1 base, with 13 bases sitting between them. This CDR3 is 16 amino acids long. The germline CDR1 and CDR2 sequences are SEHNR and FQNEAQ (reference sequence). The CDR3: CASSLDRTLRNTEAFF. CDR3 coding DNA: TGTGCCAGCAGCTTAGACCGCACTCTCAGGAACACTGAAGCTTTCTTT. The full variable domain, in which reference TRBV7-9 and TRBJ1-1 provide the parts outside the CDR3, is DTGVSQNPRHKITKRGQNVTFRCDPISEHNRLYWYRQTLGQGPEFLTYFQNEAQLEKSRLLSDRFSAERPKGSFSTLEIQRTEQGDSAMYLCASSLDRTLRNTEAFFGQGTRLTVV.

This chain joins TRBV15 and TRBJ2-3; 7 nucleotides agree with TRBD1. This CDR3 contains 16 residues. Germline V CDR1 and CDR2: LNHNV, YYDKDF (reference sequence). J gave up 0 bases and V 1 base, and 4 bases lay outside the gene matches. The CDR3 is CATSRAGTASTDTQYF. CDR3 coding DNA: TGTGCCACCAGCAGAGCCGGGACAGCAAGCACAGATACGCAGTATTTT. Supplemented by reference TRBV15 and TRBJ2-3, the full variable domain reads DAMVIQNPRYQVTQFGKPVTLSCSQTLNHNVMYWYQQKSSQAPKLLFHYYDKDFNNEADTPDNFQSRRPNTSFCFLDIRSPGLGDTAMYLCATSRAGTASTDTQYFGPGTRLTVL.